One sample yielded the 6 T cell receptor beta chains listed below, sequenced in a study of tumor and adjacent non-tumor tissue in lung cancer. No cell sorting was done before RNA was extracted from the tissue. This non-tumor lung sample came from over 3 cm beyond the tumor edge. Three rounds of nested PCR, following a modified ARM-PCR protocol, produced the TCRbeta library. TCRdb analysed the multiplex PCR reads with MiXCR anew, one entry per CDR3 protein. The sample contains approximately 80,000 distinct CDR3 sequences, 70% to 90% of which appear only once. Sequencing used distant non-tumor lung tissue. The receptor source for this set is a man between 60 and 75 years old with non-small cell lung cancer.

This clonotype has a handful of counts. This clone may be a read error of a much larger clone one base away. This CDR3 reads CASSDADYNQQFF. For the CDR3, the DNA is TGCGCCAGCAGTGATGCGGACTACAACCAGCAGTTCTTC. V and J are TRBV10-1 and TRBJ2-1; TRBD2 might be the D (6 bases). V was shortened by 3 bases and J by 11 bases, with 14 bases between the two germline ends. CDR1 WNHNN and CDR2 SYGVQD come from the germline V gene (reference sequence). The CDR3 is 13 amino acids.

This clonotype was counted many times. CDR3 region: CASRLGGGAGNTIYF. As DNA, the CDR3 is TGTGCCAGCAGGCTCGGGGGCGGGGCCGGAAACACCATATATTTT. The chain carries TRBV12-3 or TRBV12-4 and TRBJ1-3; possibly TRBD1 for D (6 bases). V was pared by 6 bases and J by 4 bases, with 16 bases between. This CDR3 is built from 15 residues.

On this clonotype itself: Because it lacks the conserved phenylalanine or tryptophan at the end, this CDR3 is likely a read error. The gene calls are TRBV6-2 or TRBV6-3 and TRBJ1-1; D not certain. CDR1 is MNHEY and CDR2 is SVGEGT in the germline V gene. The CDR3 runs to 14 residues. As DNA, the CDR3 is TGTGTCAGCAGTTACACCTACGGGAACACTGAAGCTTTCTCT. Protein product: CVSSYTYGNTEAFS.

The rearrangement joins TRBV11-2 to TRBJ1-2, with D maybe TRBD1 (6 bases). The CDR3 sequence is 13 residues long. Germline V gene sequence: CDR1 SGHAT, CDR2 FQNNGV. Trimming took off 6 bases at V and 7 bases at J, with 15 bases between the two ends. As DNA, the CDR3 is TGTGCCAGCAGTTTGGGCAGGGGAAGTGGCTACACCTTC. It translates to CASSLGRGSGYTF. Full variable domain (missing parts from reference TRBV11-2 and TRBJ1-2): EAGVAQSPRYKIIEKRQSVAFWCNPISGHATLYWYQQILGQGPKLLIQFQNNGVVDDSQLPKDRFSAERLKGVDSTLKIQPAKLEDSAVYLCASSLGRGSGYTFGSGTRLTVV.

The chain uses TRBV11-3 and TRBJ2-5; D call uncertain. V was pared by 10 bases and J by 3 bases, with 15 bases between. From germline, CDR1 is SGHNT and CDR2 YENEEA. The CDR3 totals 13 residues. The CDR3 region is CANIFTWEETQYF. CDR3 nucleotides: TGTGCCAACATCTTTACCTGGGAAGAGACCCAGTACTTC.

On this clonotype: This may be a read error: a much more frequent sequence differs by one nucleotide. The rearrangement uses TRBV4-1 and TRBJ2-5, with 8 bases that match TRBD2. Germline V gives CDR1 MGHRA, CDR2 YSYEKL. J gave up 4 bases and V 0 bases, and 10 bases lay outside the gene matches. The CDR3 loop spans 17 amino acids. The CDR3 protein is CASSQDRVSGGRETQYF. DNA for the CDR3: TGCGCCAGCAGCCAAGATCGGGTATCGGGAGGGCGAGAGACCCAGTACTTC.